This T cell receptor (beta chain) emerged from a study of CD8 T cells in Susac syndrome. Findings and caveats of the study: The authors acknowledged that the study's TCR sequencing and HLA analysis involved relatively few individuals.

About this clonotype itself: Its antigen is undetermined.

Random hexamers were used to reverse transcribe an amount of roughly 0.5 to 1 ug RNA. The immunoSEQ assay covered 54 Vbeta and 13 Jbeta segments for CDR3. TCRdb fed the immunoSEQ multiplex PCR reads into MiXCR, producing one record per CDR3 protein. The table lists fewer than 300,000 distinct CDR3 sequences, 85% of them singletons, with about 0.11% in the top ten. V was trimmed by 4 bases and J by 4 bases, leaving 10 bases between them. The V gene's germline CDR1 is MNHEY and CDR2 SMNVEV (reference sequence). CDR3 size: 14 residues. Sequencing of TCR beta was performed on blood CD8+ T cells and on blood CD4+ T cells. Negative magnetic isolation gave CD8+ and CD4+ cells; FACS enriched CD8+ TEMRA.

The TCR sequence derives from a human donor with multiple sclerosis. Sequencing was done on a sample of CD8+ T cells from PBMCs. V gene TRBV27 combines with J gene TRBJ2-2, with a weak D call TRBD1 (5 bases). The CDR3 bases are TGTGCCAGCAGTTCTCATCAGGGCACCGGGGAGCTGTTTTTT. It codes for CASSSHQGTGELFF.